This TCR beta chain was sequenced for a study of OX40 agonist ivuxolimab in advanced cancers. Sequencing was performed with immunoSEQ multiplex PCR; in TCRdb, only in-frame clones are kept and a portion is missing. Here the sample spans 80,000 or so clones, roughly 87% being singletons. This CDR3 region has 15 residues. Germline V gene data show CDR1 as LNHDA and CDR2 as SQIVND (reference sequence). Trimming took 5 bases from V and 4 from J; bases not matched to a gene: 6. J is TRBJ2-2 and V is TRBV19, with TRBD1 matching 8 bases. The material sequenced was CD4+ or CD8+ T cells sorted from blood, taken in a trial of the OX40 agonist ivuxolimab. The sequence came from an adult with an advanced solid tumor such as melanoma, head and neck, liver or kidney cancer. CDR3 loop: CASSSGTGRTGELFF. As DNA, the CDR3 is TGTGCCAGTAGTTCCGGGACAGGTCGCACCGGGGAGCTGTTTTTT.